Shown below are 27 T cell receptor beta chains from a single sample sequenced in a study of T cells in Graves' hyperthyroidism and ophthalmopathy. Regions amplified from RNA transcripts were the TCR beta CDR3 regions. The HTBI primer set drove a first-round RT-PCR of the TCR CDR3. MiXCR was run by TCRdb on the multiplex PCR reads, yielding one entry per CDR3 protein. There are 500,000 or so distinct CDR3 sequences in the sample; over 15% occur only once, and around 17% lies in the top ten. The sequencing input was blood. Receptor source: a woman aged 18-30 years with Graves' ophthalmopathy.

In its sample, this clonotype was seen a few times. The chain combines TRBV30 with TRBJ1-5; a possible D gene is TRBD1 (5 bases). The length of the CDR3 is 15 residues. V dropped 2 bases and J dropped 0 bases, with 11 bases sitting between them. Germline assignment: CDR1 GTSNPN and CDR2 SVGIG (reference sequence). This CDR3 is CAWSHGGYSNQPQHF. The CDR3 DNA reads TGTGCCTGGAGTCACGGGGGGTATAGCAATCAGCCCCAGCATTTT.

The V gene is TRBV20-1, the J gene TRBJ1-5; D is perhaps TRBD1 (6 bases). This CDR3 comprises 15 residues. Germline V lookup: CDR1 DFQATT, CDR2 SNEGSKA (reference sequence). V lost 4 bases to trimming and J lost 0 bases, with 13 bases between them. Written as DNA, the CDR3 is TGCAGTGCTACTCCCCAGGGGTCTAGCAATCAGCCCCAGCATTTT. This encodes CSATPQGSSNQPQHF.

In this sample, this clonotype turned up many times. This sequence joins TRBV7-9 and TRBJ2-1; D remains unclear. CDR1 and CDR2 from the germline V gene are SEHNR and FQNEAQ (reference sequence). The CDR3 extends over 16 amino acids. V was shortened by 4 bases and J by 8 bases, with 21 bases between the two germline ends. This CDR3 is CASSSEGHSKAHEQFF. The DNA of the CDR3 is TGTGCCAGCAGCTCCGAAGGTCATTCGAAGGCCCATGAGCAGTTCTTC.

A note on this clonotype: This may arise from a read error, as a much more abundant clone is one base away. This chain links TRBV6-1 with TRBJ2-7, with TRBD1 identical over 8 bases. J lost 6 bases, V lost 5 bases, and 3 bases had no gene match. There are 12 residues in the CDR3. The germline V gene has CDR1 MNHNS and CDR2 SASEGT. CDR3 coding DNA: TGTGCCAGCAGTCGGACAGGGCCCGAGCAGTACTTC. This gives the protein CASSRTGPEQYF.

The chain is built from TRBV7-7 and TRBJ2-7, with a weak D call TRBD1 (7 bases). CDR1 and CDR2 (germline): SSHAT, FNYEAQ (reference sequence). This CDR3 region has 13 residues. The CDR3 spells CASGTGEDSEQYF. CDR3 bases: TGTGCTAGCGGAACAGGGGAGGACTCCGAGCAGTACTTC.

This clonotype was recorded many times. This chain uses TRBV12-3 or TRBV12-4 with TRBJ2-7; D unclear. V shed 6 bases and J shed 0 bases, with 12 bases lying between them. This CDR3 has 14 amino acids. CDR3 in amino acids: CASSQGYGSYEQYF. In DNA form, the CDR3 reads TGTGCCAGCAGCCAAGGGTACGGCTCCTACGAGCAGTACTTC.

The rearrangement links TRBV14 to TRBJ2-7; 7 bases are shared with TRBD1. The V segment lost 6 bases and the J segment 5 bases; nucleotides outside the gene matches: 10. Germline loops: CDR1 SGHDN, CDR2 FVKESK. The CDR3 loop spans 14 amino acids. The CDR3 nucleotides are TGTGCCAGCAGTCGACAGGGCTGGGCCCACGAGCAGTACTTC. Translated: CASSRQGWAHEQYF.

The chain has TRBV25-1 and TRBJ2-3; 8 nucleotides match TRBD1. The germline V gene encodes CDR1 MGHDK and CDR2 SYGVNS. This CDR3 is 16 amino acids long. Trimming removed 5 bases from V and 8 bases from J; junction bases left unmatched: 15. CDR3 in amino acids: CASSMDRVTGLGTQYF. CDR3 nucleotides: TGTGCCAGCAGTATGGACAGGGTCACAGGCCTCGGTACGCAGTATTTT.

This clonotype was recorded a few times. The gene calls are TRBV20-1 and TRBJ2-1, with TRBD2 identical over 12 bases. V dropped 5 bases and J dropped 4; count of bases not matched to a gene: 6. The germline CDR1 and CDR2 sequences are DFQATT and SNEGSKA (reference sequence). CDR3 length equals 15 residues. The CDR3 DNA reads as TGCAGTGCTCAGACTAGCGGGAGAGAATACAATGAGCAGTTCTTC. Amino acids: CSAQTSGREYNEQFF.

In its sample, this clonotype was seen many times. The gene calls are TRBV25-1 and TRBJ1-1; D not resolved. CDR1 is MGHDK, CDR2 SYGVNS, per germline. Trimming pared 5 bases from V and 0 bases from J, leaving 4 bases between. This CDR3 has 12 residues. In DNA, the CDR3 is TGTGCCAGCAGTAAGGTGAACACTGAAGCTTTCTTT. Protein: CASSKVNTEAFF.

This clonotype was detected many times. The J gene is TRBJ1-5, the V gene TRBV27; maybe TRBD1 (5 bases). The germline CDR1 and CDR2 sequences are MNHEY and SMNVEV (reference sequence). CDR3 length equals 16 residues. Trimming removed 0 bases from V and 5 bases from J, with 14 bases in between. In DNA, the CDR3 is TGTGCCAGCAGTTTATCAAGTGGGGGGACGGATCAGCCCCAGCATTTT. Its translation: CASSLSSGGTDQPQHF.

This clonotype was detected only a few times. This chain joins TRBV14 and TRBJ1-1, with D uncertain. With 1 base removed from V and 3 bases from J, the gap between germline ends came to 6 bases. The germline gives CDR1 SGHDN, CDR2 FVKESK. The CDR3 is 13 residues long. In DNA form, the CDR3 reads TGTGCCAGCAGCCAAGCGACCTACACTGAAGCTTTCTTT. Translation: CASSQATYTEAFF.

This clonotype came up many times. This sequence joins TRBV12-3 or TRBV12-4 and TRBJ2-5; 7 bases are a match to TRBD2. This CDR3 contains 13 residues. V trimming: 4 bases; J trimming: 4 bases; junction bases outside the gene matches: 3. The CDR3 here is CASSYSSGETQYF. The DNA for the CDR3 is TGTGCCAGCAGTTACTCTAGCGGAGAGACCCAGTACTTC.

This clonotype came up a few times. The V call is TRBV7-2, the J call TRBJ2-7; 8 bases line up with TRBD2. This CDR3 region has 16 residues. The V and J ends lost 3 bases and 1 base, in that order; junction bases with no gene match: 8. Germline V gene lookup returns CDR1 SGHTA and CDR2 FQGNSA. CDR3 loop: CASSFSGGRTSYEQYF. CDR3 DNA sequence: TGTGCCAGCAGCTTCTCAGGCGGGAGGACGTCCTACGAGCAGTACTTC.

There are many counts of this clonotype. The chain uses TRBV18 and TRBJ2-7; 10 nucleotides match TRBD2. The CDR3 sequence is 13 residues long. The germline gives CDR1 KGHSH, CDR2 LQKENI. J gave up 4 bases and V 8 bases, and 5 bases lay outside the gene matches. CDR3: CASSPSGSYEQYF. The CDR3 bases are TGTGCCAGCAGCCCTAGCGGGAGTTACGAGCAGTACTTC.

The rearrangement joins TRBV9 to TRBJ2-3; D is undetermined. The CDR3 covers 15 residues. The V and J ends lost 0 bases and 2 bases respectively, with 10 bases between them. Germline CDR1 and CDR2: SGDLS and YYNGEE. Here the CDR3 reads CASSVGPGPTDTQYF. CDR3 nucleotide sequence: TGTGCCAGCAGCGTAGGTCCCGGCCCCACAGATACGCAGTATTTT.

V usage is TRBV7-9 and J usage is TRBJ1-1; 10 bases are shared with TRBD1. The CDR3 loop spans 15 amino acids. The V segment lost 3 bases and the J segment 6 bases; nucleotides outside the gene matches: 7. CDR1 and CDR2 (germline): SEHNR, FQNEAQ (reference sequence). The CDR3 nucleotides read TGTGCCAGCAGCTTGGAAGACAGGGGGCGGCCTGAAGCTTTCTTT. Amino acid sequence: CASSLEDRGRPEAFF.

This clonotype was counted at least ten times. The chain carries TRBV2 and TRBJ1-1; D is unclear. V gave up 2 bases and J gave up 3 bases, with 4 bases separating them. Germline V gives CDR1 SNHLY, CDR2 FYNNEI. The CDR3 is made up of 12 amino acids. CDR3 coding DNA: TGTGCCAGCAGTGAATGGGACACTGAAGCTTTCTTT. Its translation is CASSEWDTEAFF.

The chain carries TRBV14 and TRBJ1-2, with 8 bases identical to TRBD1. CDR3 size: 14 residues. V was clipped by 0 bases and J by 7 bases; unmatched bases: 4. Germline loops: CDR1 SGHDN, CDR2 FVKESK. CDR3 in DNA: TGTGCCAGCAGCCAAGACAGGGGGCTATCTGGCTACACCTTC. This sequence encodes CASSQDRGLSGYTF.

This sequence joins TRBV5-1 and TRBJ2-1; D call uncertain. In germline, CDR1 is SGHRS, CDR2 YFSETQ. CDR3 size: 15 residues. The V gene lost 1 base and the J gene lost 6 bases, with 14 bases spanning the gap. CDR3 loop: CASSLSRLPGNEQFF. In nucleotides, the CDR3 is TGCGCCAGCAGCTTGTCTAGATTACCGGGCAATGAGCAGTTCTTC.

This clonotype has at least ten counts. DNA for the CDR3: TGTGCCAGCAGCTCCCCGACAGGGAGGCATACTGAAGCTTTCTTT. Translation: CASSSPTGRHTEAFF. The chain is built from TRBV7-9 and TRBJ1-1; 7 positions match TRBD1. Germline V gene lookup returns CDR1 SEHNR and CDR2 FQNEAQ (reference sequence). The CDR3 has 15 residues. V was pared by 4 bases and J by 5 bases, with 10 bases of the junction left unmatched.

There are many counts of this clonotype. The chain combines TRBV6-1 with TRBJ2-6; D assignment may be TRBD1 or TRBD2 (5 bases each). The CDR3 runs 15 residues. CDR1 is MNHNS, CDR2 SASEGT, per germline. V dropped 6 bases and J dropped 5 bases, with 14 bases sitting between them. As DNA, the CDR3 is TGTGCCAGCAGGGGACGAGGACTTAGGGCCAACGTCCTGACTTTC. Translated: CASRGRGLRANVLTF.

The J gene is TRBJ1-5, the V gene TRBV7-6, with D possibly being TRBD1 (6 bases). V was trimmed by 2 bases and J by 1 base, leaving 9 bases between them. The CDR3 consists of 15 residues. Germline assignment: CDR1 SGHVS and CDR2 FNYEAQ. CDR3 coding DNA: TGTGCCAGCAGCTTATTGGGGACAAGCAATCAGCCCCAGCATTTT. Translated, it gives CASSLLGTSNQPQHF.

This clonotype was observed a few times. V gene TRBV5-1 combines with J gene TRBJ2-3, with a weak D call TRBD2 (6 bases). Germline CDR1 and CDR2: SGHRS and YFSETQ. The CDR3 is 15 amino acids. V dropped 1 base and J dropped 6 bases, with 15 bases sitting between them. This CDR3 reads CASSLRGASGDTQYF. The CDR3 DNA reads TGCGCCAGCAGCTTGCGGGGAGCGAGCGGGGATACGCAGTATTTT.

The chain is built from TRBV5-4 and TRBJ2-5, with 15 bases aligning to TRBD2. From germline, CDR1 is SGHNT and CDR2 YYREEE (reference sequence). V lost 4 bases, J lost 1 base, and 5 bases stayed unmatched. This CDR3 spans 17 amino acids. The CDR3 bases are TGTGCCAGCAGCACGGGACTAGCGGGGGGTTCCCAAGAGACCCAGTACTTC. Translating it yields CASSTGLAGGSQETQYF.

This clonotype was recorded a few times. This rearrangement joins TRBV11-2 to TRBJ1-6; a possible D gene is TRBD1 (5 bases). Between the trimmed V and J ends, which lost 1 base and 9 bases, there was a span of 13 bases. Germline CDR1 SGHAT, CDR2 FQNNGV. CDR3 length equals 15 residues. The CDR3 sequence is CASSLGVGAASPLHF. DNA for the CDR3: TGTGCCAGCAGCTTAGGTGTAGGGGCGGCTTCACCCCTCCACTTT.

The rearrangement joins TRBV2 to TRBJ2-2; possible D gene TRBD1, 5 bases. The CDR3 sequence is 13 residues long. With 8 bases removed from V and 4 bases from J, the gap between germline ends came to 11 bases. Germline V gene lookup returns CDR1 SNHLY and CDR2 FYNNEI. The CDR3 region has the DNA TGTGCCAGCGGGGCAAGAGGCACCGGGGAGCTGTTTTTT. It codes for CASGARGTGELFF.